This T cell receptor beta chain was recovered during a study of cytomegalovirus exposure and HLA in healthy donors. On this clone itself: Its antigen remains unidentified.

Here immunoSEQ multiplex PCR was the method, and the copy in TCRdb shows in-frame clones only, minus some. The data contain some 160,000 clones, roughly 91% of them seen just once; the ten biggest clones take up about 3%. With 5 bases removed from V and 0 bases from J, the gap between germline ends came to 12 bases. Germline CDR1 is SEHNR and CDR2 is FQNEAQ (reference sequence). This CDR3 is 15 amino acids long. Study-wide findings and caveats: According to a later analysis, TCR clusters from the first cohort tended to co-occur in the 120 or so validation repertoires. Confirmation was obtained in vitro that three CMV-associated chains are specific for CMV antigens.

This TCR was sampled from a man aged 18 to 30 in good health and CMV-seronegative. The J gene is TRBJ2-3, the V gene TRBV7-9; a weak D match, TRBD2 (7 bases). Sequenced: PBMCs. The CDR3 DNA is TGTGCCAGCAGCGAAGCGGGGACAAGCACAGATACGCAGTATTTT. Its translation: CASSEAGTSTDTQYF.